These 31 T cell receptor beta chains originate from one sample sequenced in a study of blood T cell repertoires in COVID-19. Assay: immunoSEQ multiplex PCR; the TCRdb copy retains only in-frame clones and omits some. The data show 250,000 or so clones, approximately 84% seen once. The sample was PBMCs or T cells enriched from blood (not recorded which). The origin of the receptors is a man aged 50 or older who had recovered from COVID-19.

Only one count was recorded for this clone. CDR3 coding DNA: TGTGCCAGCACCCCGACAGGGGCAGAGGAGACCCAGTACTTC. Encoded protein: CASTPTGAEETQYF. The chain combines TRBV7-8 with TRBJ2-5; 8 bases fit TRBD1. V trimming: 7 bases; J trimming: 5 bases; junction bases outside the gene matches: 9. Germline CDR1 reads SGHVS; CDR2 reads FQNEAQ. The CDR3 length is 14 residues.

The V and J genes are TRBV3-1 (or the pseudogene TRBV3-2) and TRBJ2-7; TRBD2 matches 7 bases. The CDR3 totals 15 residues. V gave up 2 bases and J gave up 4 bases; unmatched junction bases: 8. CDR1 is LGHDT and CDR2 is YNNKEL in the germline V gene (reference sequence). The CDR3 loop reads CASSQQAGRWYEQYF. CDR3 bases: TGTGCCAGCAGCCAACAAGCGGGGAGGTGGTACGAGCAGTACTTC.

V gene TRBV5-1 combines with J gene TRBJ2-7; D is uncertain. Trimming stripped 4 bases from V and 2 bases from J, with 4 bases between. Per germline, CDR1 SGHRS and CDR2 YFSETQ. The CDR3 contains 11 residues. The CDR3 sequence is CASSEAYEQYF. CDR3 sequence (DNA): TGCGCCAGCAGCGAGGCCTACGAGCAGTACTTC.

V and J are TRBV19 and TRBJ2-2, with 8 positions matching TRBD1. V was clipped by 7 bases and J by 8 bases; unmatched bases: 3. This CDR3 region has 12 residues. Germline V gene sequence: CDR1 LNHDA, CDR2 SQIVND (reference sequence). The CDR3 region is CASTTGGGELFF. CDR3 DNA: TGTGCCAGTACTACAGGGGGTGGGGAGCTGTTTTTT.

Only one count was recorded for this clone. The V gene is TRBV6-2 or TRBV6-3, the J gene TRBJ1-6, with D perhaps matching TRBD1 (5 bases). CDR1 and CDR2 (germline): MNHEY, SVGEGT. Trimming took 2 bases from V and 9 from J, leaving 17 bases between them. This CDR3 has 16 amino acids. The CDR3 DNA follows: TGTGCCAGCAGTTACCTCGGCGGGGGTGTCCTTTCACCCCTCCACTTT. It is translated as CASSYLGGGVLSPLHF.

In this sample, this clone turned up once. The chain carries TRBV7-9 and TRBJ1-2; D is unresolved. The CDR3 consists of 12 residues. Germline V gene sequence: CDR1 SEHNR, CDR2 FQNEAQ (reference sequence). V lost 7 bases to trimming and J lost 3 bases, with 9 bases between them. CDR3 sequence reads: CASNPGDYGYTF. The CDR3 region has the DNA TGTGCCAGCAACCCGGGAGACTATGGCTACACCTTC. Full variable domain (rest looked up from reference TRBV7-9 and TRBJ1-2): DTGVSQNPRHKITKRGQNVTFRCDPISEHNRLYWYRQTLGQGPEFLTYFQNEAQLEKSRLLSDRFSAERPKGSFSTLEIQRTEQGDSAMYLCASNPGDYGYTFGSGTRLTVV.

The chain links TRBV20-1 to TRBJ1-2, with D unresolved. CDR3 size: 11 residues. CDR1 DFQATT and CDR2 SNEGSKA come from the germline V gene (reference sequence). V shed 2 bases and J shed 8 bases, with 9 bases lying between them. The CDR3 coding sequence is TGCAGTGCTAGATGGCCTGGCGGCTACACCTTC. This gives the protein CSARWPGGYTF.

The chain links TRBV27 to TRBJ2-7; 7 bases are shared with TRBD2. The V segment lost 9 bases and the J segment 3 bases; nucleotides outside the gene matches: 14. The length of the CDR3 is 15 residues. Germline assignment: CDR1 MNHEY and CDR2 SMNVEV (reference sequence). DNA of the CDR3: TGTGCCAGTCTGACCTGGGGGGGGTTAGGCTACGAGCAGTACTTC. Translation gives CASLTWGGLGYEQYF.

As for this clone: A junction end diverges from the germline sequence, so it may reflect a read error. The V gene is TRBV19, the J gene TRBJ2-1, with TRBD2 matching 13 bases. Germline CDR1 reads LNHDA; CDR2 reads SQIVND (reference sequence). The CDR3 runs 17 residues. The CDR3: CASSPYPGTSGKPSRIF. The CDR3 region has the DNA TGTGCCAGTAGTCCCTACCCCGGGACTAGCGGGAAACCCTCCAGAATCTTC.

This clone was seen a handful of times. V and J are TRBV24-1 and TRBJ2-7; possibly TRBD2 for D (5 bases). Trimming shortened V by 10 bases and J by 2 bases, and 17 bases separated the two germline ends. The CDR3 sequence is 14 residues long. Germline assignment: CDR1 KGHDR and CDR2 SFDVKD. The chain's CDR3 is CATRRGGLTYEQYF. Written as DNA, the CDR3 is TGTGCCACGCGCCGTGGAGGTCTGACCTACGAGCAGTACTTC.

CDR3 coding DNA: TGTGCCAGCAGACATAGCGGGAGGTACGAGCAGTACTTC. Amino acids: CASRHSGRYEQYF. This chain links TRBV3-1 (or the pseudogene TRBV3-2) with TRBJ2-7; 10 nucleotides agree with TRBD2. The CDR3 extends over 13 amino acids. Germline V gene data show CDR1 as LGHDT and CDR2 as YNNKEL (reference sequence). V dropped 6 bases and J dropped 4; count of bases not matched to a gene: 3.

This chain links TRBV5-1 with TRBJ1-4; 7 nucleotides match TRBD1. Trimming took 3 bases from V and 5 from J; bases not matched to a gene: 1. CDR3 length equals 13 residues. The germline gives CDR1 SGHRS, CDR2 YFSETQ. The CDR3 region is CASSSGQNEKLFF. The CDR3 nucleotides read TGCGCCAGCAGCTCGGGACAGAATGAAAAACTGTTTTTT. The full variable domain, in which reference TRBV5-1 and TRBJ1-4 provide the parts outside the CDR3, is KAGVTQTPRYLIKTRGQQVTLSCSPISGHRSVSWYQQTPGQGLQFLFEYFSETQRNKGNFPGRFSGRQFSNSRSEMNVSTLELGDSALYLCASSSGQNEKLFFGSGTQLSVL.

Here the CDR3 DNA reads TGTGCCAGCAGCTGGGAAATGGGGACTCCTAACGTCCTGACTTTC. This encodes CASSWEMGTPNVLTF. This rearrangement joins TRBV5-5 to TRBJ2-6; TRBD2 might be the D (6 bases). CDR1 and CDR2 (germline): SGHKS, YYEKEE (reference sequence). The CDR3 sequence is 15 residues long. Trimming left V 3 bases short and J 10 bases short, with 17 bases between.

The chain uses TRBV5-1 and TRBJ2-2; TRBD1 matches 8 bases. Germline assignment: CDR1 SGHRS and CDR2 YFSETQ. V shed 5 bases and J 4 bases; nucleotides not matched to a gene: 7. This CDR3 region has 15 residues. This chain's CDR3 is CASSLDRVGTGELFF. As DNA, the CDR3 is TGCGCCAGCAGTCTGGACAGGGTAGGCACCGGGGAGCTGTTTTTT. Full variable domain (rest looked up from reference TRBV5-1 and TRBJ2-2): KAGVTQTPRYLIKTRGQQVTLSCSPISGHRSVSWYQQTPGQGLQFLFEYFSETQRNKGNFPGRFSGRQFSNSRSEMNVSTLELGDSALYLCASSLDRVGTGELFFGEGSRLTVL.

The gene calls are TRBV6-5 and TRBJ1-5; 11 bases line up with TRBD1. Germline V lookup: CDR1 MNHEY, CDR2 SVGAGI. The J segment lost 2 bases and the V segment lost 7 bases, leaving 4 bases of the junction unmatched. This CDR3 has 15 residues. CDR3 in DNA: TGTGCCAGCAAAGGACAGGGGGCCGGCAATCAGCCCCAGCATTTT. Amino acids: CASKGQGAGNQPQHF.

The chain carries TRBV28 and TRBJ2-6, with a possible D match to TRBD1 (6 bases). This CDR3 has 16 residues. Germline-derived CDR1 and CDR2 are MDHEN and SYDVKM. Trimming cost V 6 bases and J 0 bases, with 12 bases left between them. CDR3 region: CASSPWTASGANVLTF. The CDR3 DNA reads TGTGCCAGCAGCCCATGGACAGCCTCTGGGGCCAACGTCCTGACTTTC.

The V gene is TRBV28, the J gene TRBJ2-7, with 8 bases identical to TRBD1. This CDR3 contains 15 residues. Per the germline V gene, CDR1 is MDHEN and CDR2 is SYDVKM. With V trimmed by 3 bases and J by 4 bases, 8 bases remained unmatched. The CDR3 here is CASSLTETGAYEQYF. The CDR3 DNA sequence: TGTGCCAGCAGTTTGACTGAGACAGGGGCATACGAGCAGTACTTC.

The chain carries TRBV14 and TRBJ1-2; D possibly corresponds to TRBD1 (6 bases). The CDR3 is 13 residues long. The germline V gene has CDR1 SGHDN and CDR2 FVKESK. V lost 6 bases and J lost 6, with 14 bases in between. This CDR3 is CASSLSPGDGYTF. The CDR3 region has the DNA TGTGCCAGCAGTCTGAGTCCAGGGGATGGCTACACCTTC.

The chain has TRBV9 and TRBJ1-3; unclear D gene. Looked up from germline, CDR1 is SGDLS and CDR2 is YYNGEE. Trimming pared 5 bases from V and 2 bases from J, leaving 5 bases between. The CDR3 spans 12 residues. The CDR3 coding sequence is TGTGCCAGCAGTGAGCCTGGAAACACCATATATTTT. Protein: CASSEPGNTIYF.

The gene calls are TRBV27 and TRBJ2-2, with 13 bases that match TRBD2. J lost 5 bases, V lost 8 bases, and 5 bases had no gene match. The CDR3 consists of 15 residues. Germline loops: CDR1 MNHEY, CDR2 SMNVEV (reference sequence). The CDR3 coding sequence is TGTGCCAGCGTACTACTAGCGGGGGGGACCGGGGAGCTGTTTTTT. Its protein is CASVLLAGGTGELFF.

The chain combines TRBV20-1 with TRBJ2-2, with a possible D match to TRBD1 (5 bases). CDR1 DFQATT and CDR2 SNEGSKA come from the germline V gene (reference sequence). V gave up 3 bases and J gave up 2 bases, with 13 bases separating them. The CDR3 consists of 15 residues. CDR3 sequence (DNA): TGCAGTGCTAGTATCGGCAGGGCTAACACCGGGGAGCTGTTTTTT. Its translation is CSASIGRANTGELFF.

The chain employs TRBV6-5 and TRBJ1-3; D is perhaps TRBD1 (5 bases). This CDR3 has 14 residues. The germline gives CDR1 MNHEY, CDR2 SVGAGI. Trimming removed 10 bases from V and 1 base from J, with 14 bases in between. In nucleotides, the CDR3 is TGTGCCACAGCATCACGGGGGTCTGGAAACACCATATATTTT. Translation gives CATASRGSGNTIYF.

V gene TRBV6-1 combines with J gene TRBJ2-3; D remains unclear. Germline CDR1 is MNHNS and CDR2 is SASEGT. The V end lost 3 bases, the J end lost 2 bases, and 9 bases lay between the germline ends. The CDR3 is made up of 14 amino acids. The CDR3 spells CASSDRFNTDTQYF. The CDR3 nucleotides read TGTGCCAGCAGTGACAGGTTCAACACAGATACGCAGTATTTT.

Only a few counts were recorded for this clone. The chain carries TRBV25-1 and TRBJ1-1, with D perhaps matching TRBD1 (6 bases). There are 14 residues in the CDR3. The germline V and J ends were trimmed by 7 bases and 5 bases, with 17 bases remaining between them. CDR1 and CDR2 (germline): MGHDK, SYGVNS. CDR3 sequence: CASIRGGSTTEAFF. Written as DNA, the CDR3 is TGTGCCAGCATCCGGGGGGGCTCGACGACTGAAGCTTTCTTT.

The genes are TRBV19 and TRBJ2-1, with D possibly matching TRBD2 (6 bases). This CDR3 contains 15 residues. Between the trimmed V and J ends, which lost 1 base and 7 bases, there was a span of 14 bases. Germline assignment: CDR1 LNHDA and CDR2 SQIVND (reference sequence). CDR3: CASSIGGGAGNEQFF. The CDR3 DNA reads TGTGCCAGTAGTATAGGAGGAGGGGCGGGTAATGAGCAGTTCTTC. Full variable domain (rest looked up from reference TRBV19 and TRBJ2-1): DGGITQSPKYLFRKEGQNVTLSCEQNLNHDAMYWYRQDPGQGLRLIYYSQIVNDFQKGDIAEGYSVSREKKESFPLTVTSAQKNPTAFYLCASSIGGGAGNEQFFGPGTRLTVL.

CDR3: CASSQFRGKTEAFF. The DNA for the CDR3 is TGTGCCAGCAGCCAATTCCGGGGGAAAACTGAAGCTTTCTTT. This chain joins TRBV16 and TRBJ1-1; perhaps TRBD1 as D (5 bases). V was trimmed by 1 base and J by 5 bases, leaving 11 bases between them. Per the germline V gene, CDR1 is KGHSY and CDR2 is FQNENV. The CDR3 extends over 14 amino acids.

The J gene is TRBJ1-5, the V gene TRBV10-3, with TRBD1 as a possible D gene (6 bases). The ends were cut back, 4 bases at V and 6 bases at J, with 13 bases in the middle. CDR3 size: 14 residues. The germline CDR1 and CDR2 sequences are ENHRY and SYGVKD. The CDR3 sequence is CAISGPSGAQPQHF. CDR3 DNA: TGTGCCATCAGTGGCCCCTCAGGGGCTCAGCCCCAGCATTTT.

The gene calls are TRBV10-1 and TRBJ1-1, with 9 nucleotides matching TRBD1. Looked up from germline, CDR1 is WNHNN and CDR2 is SYGVQD (reference sequence). The CDR3 has 15 amino acids. J gave up 5 bases and V 0 bases, and 4 bases lay outside the gene matches. The CDR3 DNA is TGCGCCAGCAGTGAGTCGAAACAGGGGGCAACTGAAGCTTTCTTT. It yields the protein CASSESKQGATEAFF.

The J gene is TRBJ1-2, the V gene TRBV29-1; 7 bases agree with TRBD1. The CDR3 runs 16 residues. Germline trimming cut 6 bases from V and 4 bases from J; bases unmatched to any gene: 17. Germline V lookup: CDR1 SQVTM, CDR2 ANQGSEA. Written as DNA, the CDR3 is TGCAGCGTCTCCGGGACAGCGACCCAAGACTTCTATGGCTACACCTTC. It codes for CSVSGTATQDFYGYTF.

The chain has TRBV27 and TRBJ2-7, with 8 bases fitting TRBD2. The germline CDR1 and CDR2 sequences are MNHEY and SMNVEV (reference sequence). CDR3 length: 18 residues. V dropped 6 bases and J dropped 3; count of bases not matched to a gene: 19. This CDR3 is CASSKAGVSGLSLYEQYF. In nucleotides, the CDR3 is TGTGCCAGCAGCAAAGCGGGAGTGTCGGGGCTCTCCCTCTACGAGCAGTACTTC.

V usage is TRBV9 and J usage is TRBJ2-1; 7 bases map to TRBD1. Germline V gene sequence: CDR1 SGDLS, CDR2 YYNGEE. This CDR3 has 15 residues. Trimming removed 3 bases from V and 1 base from J; junction bases left unmatched: 4. The CDR3 DNA sequence: TGTGCCAGCAGCGCCACGGGACAGTCCTACAATGAGCAGTTCTTC. Translating it yields CASSATGQSYNEQFF.